The next 21 T cell receptor beta chains were all read from a single sample in a study of long-term antiretroviral therapy in people with HIV. The assay used was immunoSEQ (version v3.0), run at survey level. Generated by immunoSEQ multiplex PCR, the TCRdb table keeps only in-frame clones and is missing some. The sample has roughly 30,000 clones, approximately 85% seen once. The source was unsorted PBMCs, collected 0.8 years before starting antiretroviral therapy. The source is a young man with HIV.

Concerning this clone itself: Germline and junction disagree at one end, which may indicate a read error. The chain recombines TRBV19 with TRBJ2-7; 9 nucleotides align to TRBD2. The CDR3 runs to 11 residues. Germline assignment: CDR1 LNHDA and CDR2 SQIVND (reference sequence). The DNA for the CDR3 is TGTGCCAGTAGTAGCGGGACTAGCATGCACTTC. It encodes CASSSGTSMHF. The full variable domain, with the rest looked up from reference TRBV19 and TRBJ2-7, is DGGITQSPKYLFRKEGQNVTLSCEQNLNHDAMYWYRQDPGQGLRLIYYSQIVNDFQKGDIAEGYSVSREKKESFPLTVTSAQKNPTAFYLCASSSGTSMHFGPGTRLTVT.

This sequence joins TRBV9 and TRBJ1-5; tentatively, D is TRBD1 (5 bases). Trimming removed 1 base from V and 4 bases from J, with 18 bases in between. Germline assignment: CDR1 SGDLS and CDR2 YYNGEE. The CDR3 spans 17 residues. The CDR3 nucleotides read TGTGCCAGCAGCGTACCCACCTTGGGGACCTCTAATCAGCCCCAGCATTTT. It yields the protein CASSVPTLGTSNQPQHF.

The J gene is TRBJ1-1, the V gene TRBV5-1, with 8 positions matching TRBD1. This CDR3 has 14 residues. Germline lookup yields CDR1 SGHRS and CDR2 YFSETQ. The ends lost 3 bases at V and 5 bases at J; junction bases unmatched: 6. The CDR3 reads CASSWGQVKTEAFF. The CDR3 region has the DNA TGCGCCAGCAGCTGGGGACAGGTAAAGACTGAAGCTTTCTTT.

V is TRBV5-1 and J is TRBJ1-4, with 9 bases that match TRBD1. This CDR3 is built from 13 residues. The V and J ends lost 5 bases and 7 bases, in that order; junction bases with no gene match: 3. Germline V lookup: CDR1 SGHRS, CDR2 YFSETQ. CDR3 region: CASSDRGAEKLFF. The CDR3 region has the DNA TGCGCCAGCAGTGACAGGGGGGCTGAAAAACTGTTTTTT.

The J gene is TRBJ2-3, the V gene TRBV13; 10 bases are shared with TRBD1. The J segment lost 0 bases and the V segment lost 5 bases, leaving 5 bases of the junction unmatched. The CDR3 extends over 16 amino acids. Germline lookup yields CDR1 PRHDT and CDR2 FYEKMQ (reference sequence). The DNA of the CDR3 is TGTGCCAGCAGCCAAGACAGGGGGCCCAGCACAGATACGCAGTATTTT. It yields the protein CASSQDRGPSTDTQYF.

This rearrangement joins TRBV10-3 to TRBJ2-3, with D perhaps matching TRBD1 or TRBD2 (5 bases each). The CDR3 is 12 amino acids. Germline V gene lookup returns CDR1 ENHRY and CDR2 SYGVKD. V was clipped by 6 bases and J by 2 bases, with 6 bases between them. The CDR3 DNA is TGTGCCATCAGGGGGGACACAGATACGCAGTATTTT. Its translation is CAIRGDTDTQYF.

This clone was found once. The chain is built from TRBV18 and TRBJ1-1; 7 nucleotides match TRBD1. The CDR3 loop spans 16 amino acids. Germline loops: CDR1 KGHSH, CDR2 LQKENI. Trimming took 1 base from V and 5 from J; bases not matched to a gene: 10. CDR3 sequence reads: CASSPLVSQGETEAFF. Here the CDR3 DNA reads TGTGCCAGCTCACCACTGGTCTCCCAGGGGGAAACTGAAGCTTTCTTT.

V usage is TRBV7-2 and J usage is TRBJ2-5, with 7 bases identical to TRBD2. The CDR3 length is 14 residues. The junction had 10 bases not matched to a gene; V was cut back by 6 bases and J by 6 bases. The germline gives CDR1 SGHTA, CDR2 FQGNSA. CDR3: CASSSGGPPKTQYF. In DNA form, the CDR3 reads TGTGCCAGCAGTTCGGGGGGACCCCCCAAGACCCAGTACTTC.

The chain couples TRBV5-8 to TRBJ1-5; weak D call: TRBD1 (5 bases). From germline, CDR1 is SGHTS and CDR2 YDEGEE. CDR3 length: 15 residues. The V end was cut by 6 bases, the J end by 6 bases, with 19 bases between. CDR3 DNA sequence: TGTGCCAGCATCCCCTCCACAGGACCCCCTCAGCCCCAGCATTTT. Residues: CASIPSTGPPQPQHF.

J is TRBJ2-7 and V is TRBV14; D may be TRBD1 (6 bases). From germline, CDR1 is SGHDN and CDR2 FVKESK. With 4 bases removed from V and 3 bases from J, the gap between germline ends came to 10 bases. The CDR3 has 13 residues. The CDR3 loop is CASSPTGIYEQYF. The CDR3 DNA sequence: TGTGCCAGCAGCCCTACAGGGATCTACGAGCAGTACTTC. Full variable domain (rest looked up from reference TRBV14 and TRBJ2-7): EAGVTQFPSHSVIEKGQTVTLRCDPISGHDNLYWYRRVMGKEIKFLLHFVKESKQDESGMPNNRFLAERTGGTYSTLKVQPAELEDSGVYFCASSPTGIYEQYFGPGTRLTVT.

The chain uses TRBV4-1 and TRBJ1-2, with no clear D. V lost 1 base and J 4 bases, leaving 16 bases between the germline ends. The CDR3 spans 16 residues. Germline lookup yields CDR1 MGHRA and CDR2 YSYEKL. The CDR3 DNA reads TGCGCCAGCAGCCAAGGGCAAAGGACCTTTCTCTATGGCTACACCTTC. It yields the protein CASSQGQRTFLYGYTF.

The J gene is TRBJ1-6, the V gene TRBV5-1; no clear D. Trimming stripped 2 bases from V and 5 bases from J, with 11 bases between. Germline-derived CDR1 and CDR2 are SGHRS and YFSETQ. This CDR3 has 15 residues. In DNA, the CDR3 is TGCGCCAGCAGCTTACGGGGTCCCAATAATTCACCCCTCCACTTT. Its translation is CASSLRGPNNSPLHF.

The chain carries TRBV30 and TRBJ1-1, with D tentatively TRBD1 (5 bases). Germline assignment: CDR1 GTSNPN and CDR2 SVGIG (reference sequence). Trimming removed 4 bases from V and 7 bases from J, with 7 bases in between. This CDR3 has 10 residues. The CDR3 reads CAWIQVEAFF. CDR3 nucleotide sequence: TGTGCCTGGATACAGGTTGAAGCTTTCTTT.

The chain is built from TRBV9 and TRBJ1-2; weak D call: TRBD1 (5 bases). Germline V lookup: CDR1 SGDLS, CDR2 YYNGEE. Deletions cut 3 bases from V and 0 bases from J, with 9 bases between. This CDR3 has 14 residues. CDR3 in DNA: TGTGCCAGCAGCGCGACAGTCGCTAACTATGGCTACACCTTC. It is translated as CASSATVANYGYTF.

The V gene is TRBV14, the J gene TRBJ2-4, with D perhaps matching TRBD2 (5 bases). CDR1 is SGHDN, CDR2 FVKESK, per germline. The CDR3 contains 16 residues. The V end was cut by 0 bases, the J end by 0 bases, with 9 bases between. The CDR3 spells CASSQDRREAKNIQYF. The CDR3 DNA is TGTGCCAGCAGCCAAGATCGCCGGGAAGCCAAAAACATTCAGTACTTC. Complete variable domain (other parts from reference TRBV14 and TRBJ2-4): EAGVTQFPSHSVIEKGQTVTLRCDPISGHDNLYWYRRVMGKEIKFLLHFVKESKQDESGMPNNRFLAERTGGTYSTLKVQPAELEDSGVYFCASSQDRREAKNIQYFGAGTRLSVL.

The chain has TRBV7-9 and TRBJ2-7, with D possibly TRBD2 on 7 matching bases. The germline gives CDR1 SEHNR, CDR2 FQNEAQ (reference sequence). Trimming shortened V by 0 bases and J by 4 bases, and 19 bases separated the two germline ends. The CDR3 extends over 17 amino acids. CDR3 residues: CASSLATVGGRGYEQYF. The CDR3 DNA is TGTGCCAGCAGCTTAGCGACAGTGGGGGGGCGCGGGTACGAGCAGTACTTC.

This clone was counted only a few times. CDR3 DNA: TGTGCCAGCAGCGGTCGGGCGAAGAGTGGCTACACCTTC. Protein: CASSGRAKSGYTF. The chain has TRBV5-4 and TRBJ1-2; D remains unclear. V lost 4 bases to trimming and J lost 7 bases, with 14 bases between them. Germline assignment: CDR1 SGHNT and CDR2 YYREEE (reference sequence). The CDR3 is 13 residues long.

J is TRBJ2-5 and V is TRBV5-1; D unresolved. This CDR3 has 15 amino acids. From germline, CDR1 is SGHRS and CDR2 YFSETQ. The ends were cut back, 6 bases at V and 4 bases at J, with 19 bases in the middle. The CDR3 here is CASNKGSAGRETQYF. The CDR3 DNA is TGCGCCAGCAATAAGGGCAGCGCCGGCCGAGAGACCCAGTACTTC.

The rearrangement joins TRBV30 to TRBJ2-3, with D maybe TRBD1 (6 bases). The germline V gene has CDR1 GTSNPN and CDR2 SVGIG (reference sequence). The CDR3 runs to 15 residues. Between the trimmed V and J ends, which lost 2 bases and 0 bases, there was a span of 12 bases. The CDR3 region is CAWSISGTSTDTQYF. As DNA, the CDR3 is TGTGCCTGGAGTATCTCCGGGACAAGCACAGATACGCAGTATTTT.

The chain links TRBV13 to TRBJ2-7; tentative D call: TRBD2 (5 bases). The CDR3 loop spans 15 amino acids. CDR1 is PRHDT, CDR2 FYEKMQ, per germline (reference sequence). V was clipped by 4 bases and J by 0 bases, with 13 bases between them. The CDR3 protein is CASSSGERPSYEQYF. The CDR3 DNA reads TGTGCCAGCAGCTCAGGTGAGCGGCCCTCCTACGAGCAGTACTTC.

The gene calls are TRBV14 and TRBJ2-5, with D perhaps TRBD2 (6 bases). CDR1 is SGHDN and CDR2 is FVKESK in the germline V gene. V lost 0 bases and J 5 bases, leaving 16 bases between the germline ends. The CDR3 consists of 16 residues. The CDR3 nucleotides read TGTGCCAGCAGCCAAGACGGGGGACTCCCCCTGGAGACCCAGTACTTC. Its protein is CASSQDGGLPLETQYF. The complete variable domain, with remaining parts taken from reference TRBV14 and TRBJ2-5, reads EAGVTQFPSHSVIEKGQTVTLRCDPISGHDNLYWYRRVMGKEIKFLLHFVKESKQDESGMPNNRFLAERTGGTYSTLKVQPAELEDSGVYFCASSQDGGLPLETQYFGPGTRLLVL.